The clone carrying this T cell receptor beta chain was counted at least ten times. Its antigen is unidentified. With 4 bases clipped from V and 4 bases from J, the junction kept 5 bases outside the gene matches. Germline-derived CDR1 and CDR2 are MNHEY and SMNVEV (reference sequence). The CDR3 length is 15 residues. The data belong to a study of T cells in Graves' hyperthyroidism and ophthalmopathy. Study outcomes and limitations: Blood also held most thyroid clonotypes expanded beyond 0.001. Ophthalmopathy, which appeared later, was predicted by the model a median roughly 6.5 months before onset.

TCR beta CDR3 regions were amplified from RNA. HTBI primers drove first-round RT-PCR of the TCR CDR3. TCRdb recomputed calls from the multiplex PCR reads with MiXCR, one row per CDR3 protein. The table has about 110,000 distinct CDR3 sequences, roughly 15% seen once. Patients were aged 18 to 65, had disease duration under 2 months, and had newly diagnosed hyperthyroidism. Fresh peripheral blood, 10 ml, yielded the PBMCs. The sequencing sample was made of blood. The sequence was collected from a woman between 50 and 59 years old with Graves' hyperthyroidism. The V and J genes are TRBV27 and TRBJ2-1, with 9 nucleotides matching TRBD1. The CDR3: CASSSTGGLYNEQFF. CDR3 sequence (DNA): TGTGCCAGCAGTTCAACAGGGGGCTTATACAATGAGCAGTTCTTC.